Listed below are T cell receptor beta chains from one sample, sequenced in a study of OX40 agonist ivuxolimab in advanced cancers. The table came from immunoSEQ multiplex PCR; TCRdb's copy has only in-frame clones and leaves some out. The sample contains 55,000 to 80,000 clones, 87% of which appear only once. The sequences come from CD4+ or CD8+ T cells sorted from blood, collected in a trial of the OX40 agonist ivuxolimab. These TCRs come from an adult with an advanced solid tumor such as melanoma, head and neck, liver or kidney cancer. The conserved cysteine and the conserved F or W are not part of the CDR3 here. A D gene is named only where the DNA matches it firmly. Where a row states a size, it is once, few, many or the class of an expanded clone; other rows omit it.

TRBJ2-7 TRBV2 . . ASIPESSYEQY
TRBJ1-5 TRBV7-9 . . ASSPLGRPQH
TRBJ2-1 TRBV9 . . ASSPGLGSSYNEQF
TRBJ2-2 TRBV2 . . ASSDSTHGELF
TRBJ2-2 TRBV6-5 . . ASSYRQGSTGELF
TRBJ2-1 TRBV30 . . AWGIPYNEQF
TRBJ2-1 TRBV7-3 TRBD1 once ASSATGGFNEQF
TRBJ2-3 TRBV4-1 . . ASSQDTWSSGPTTDTQY
TRBJ2-1 TRBV19 . . ASSKDKRRSSYNEQF
TRBJ1-5 TRBV10-3 . . AISEGGPNQPQH
TRBJ1-3 TRBV9 . . ASSVEPSGNTIY
TRBJ1-4 TRBV4-1 TRBD1 once ASKRGTGDEKLF
TRBJ2-7 TRBV29-1 . . SVPMGLYEQY
TRBJ2-5 TRBV30 TRBD2 . AWSYLGGGQETQY
TRBJ2-5 TRBV2 . few ASSISSGTETQY
TRBJ2-2 TRBV5-1 . . ASSLDGSGRAHTGELF
TRBJ2-5 TRBV5-6 . . TSSLGLREETQY
TRBJ2-5 TRBV6-5 . . ASSPGRGGQETQY
TRBJ2-7 TRBV14 . . ASSQQVTSLYEQY
TRBJ2-5 TRBV30 . . AWSGSIGVGETQY
TRBJ2-7 TRBV6-6 . . ASSYSGQTYEQY
TRBJ1-5 TRBV4-1 . . ASSHPLTRGPNQPQH
TRBJ1-1 TRBV6-5 TRBD1 . ASSLRTGWDTEAF
TRBJ1-2 TRBV5-5 TRBD1 . ASSLNDRAIYGYT
TRBJ1-5 TRBV5-1 . . ASSLAQIYSNQPQH
TRBJ1-3 TRBV19 . once ACGTASSGNTIY
TRBJ2-1 TRBV10-3 . . AISESGLEQF
TRBJ2-1 TRBV9 . . ASSVGEGAGSTEQF
TRBJ2-6 TRBV13 . . ASSLGGGANVLT
TRBJ1-1 TRBV6-5 . . ASSPIPLSTTEAF
TRBJ1-1 TRBV10-2 . few ASSDNSVKSGEAF
TRBJ2-2 TRBV10-3 . . AITGLNTGELF
TRBJ2-3 TRBV5-6 TRBD2 . ASSMTSGPDTQY
TRBJ2-3 TRBV7-2 . . ASSLGGLNTDTQY
TRBJ1-4 TRBV5-1 . . ASSPGQITTNEKLF
TRBJ2-5 TRBV7-9 . . ASSPGRNYQETQY
TRBJ2-7 TRBV6-1 . . ASRDSGEQY
TRBJ2-6 TRBV19 . . ASSVDSSSGANVLT
TRBJ2-7 TRBV5-5 . once ASSLEGSPSEQY
TRBJ2-1 TRBV5-4 . . ASSLGTEQF
TRBJ1-1 TRBV7-8 . once ASSLGTGRRKNTEAF
TRBJ2-7 TRBV7-3 TRBD2 . ASSFGTSGSLCEQY
TRBJ1-3 TRBV30 . . AWSVGNTIY
TRBJ1-1 TRBV6-1 . . ASMYGFGDTEAF
TRBJ2-6 TRBV7-9 . . ASTPGGGANVLT
TRBJ1-4 TRBV28 . . ASRPYRDFNEKLF
TRBJ2-3 TRBV5-4 . . ASSLLGSPPTNTQY
TRBJ2-1 TRBV27 TRBD1 . ASSLFPGQSYNEQF
TRBJ2-3 TRBV11-2 . . ASSWRGPDSDTQY
TRBJ1-3 TRBV9 . . ASSVELHSGNTIY
TRBJ2-1 TRBV7-9 . . ASSPGPHDNEQF
TRBJ2-7 TRBV20-1 . . SATDNYEQY
TRBJ1-1 TRBV6-1 . once ASRVDRANTEAF
TRBJ2-7 TRBV30 TRBD1 few AWTRTGLEQY
TRBJ1-2 TRBV2 . . ASSERRLYGYT
TRBJ2-1 TRBV20-1 . . SASDLEEQF
TRBJ2-5 TRBV7-9 . . ASSLAGVETQY
TRBJ1-3 TRBV4-1 . . ASSQGRTGAGNTIY